A selection of T cell receptor beta chains follows, all from one sample in a study of T-cell reconstitution after alpha-beta-depleted transplantation in children. A single record per CDR3 protein comes from TCRdb applying MiXCR to the PCR reads. The data hold around 600,000 distinct CDR3 sequences, with more than 9% observed a single time. The sample was PBMCs from the stem cell graft donor, taken from the stem cell graft. The receptor set was obtained from a human donor who donated a stem cell graft to a child with acute myeloid leukemia. CDR3s include the opening cysteine and the closing phenylalanine or tryptophan.

>TRBV20-1
CSAHPGQGNEQYF
>TRBV9
CASSVATAWGSNQPQHF
>TRBV10-3
CAISEARNIQYF
>TRBV6-1
CASSVSGAGGHNEQFF
>TRBV10-3
CAISDGHTDTQYF
>TRBV28
CASSIAGGSKTQYF
>TRBV13
CASTAGGVGEQYF
>TRBV10-3
CAISGGGGEEPNQPQHF
>TRBV7-2
CASSLPGLAGSKVLHEQFF
>TRBV6-2/TRBV6-3
CASSYGFYNEQFF
>TRBV27
CASSLYGGEQYF